A selection of T cell receptor beta chains follows, all from one sample in a study of OX40 agonist ivuxolimab in advanced cancers. Data came from immunoSEQ multiplex PCR; TCRdb stores just in-frame clones and leaves some out. This sample has some 110,000 clones; around 93% occur once, and the top ten carry 0.8% to 1%. Specimen: CD4+ or CD8+ T cells sorted from blood, collected in a trial of the OX40 agonist ivuxolimab. The receptors originated from an adult with an advanced solid tumor such as melanoma, head and neck, liver or kidney cancer. CDR3s leave out the opening cysteine and the closing phenylalanine or tryptophan. Fields, in order: J gene, V gene, CDR3 protein.

>TRBJ2-7|TRBV5-1
ASSFGGVYEQY
>TRBJ1-1|TRBV20-1
SASTEQAF
>TRBJ1-3|TRBV30
AWTPSSSGNTIY
>TRBJ1-2|TRBV5-6
ASSFFGPYGYT
>TRBJ1-6|TRBV7-6
ASSPSTVNNSPLH
>TRBJ2-2|TRBV6-6
ASSSGTSGNTGELF
>TRBJ1-2|TRBV5-1
ASSDTGVGNNYGYT
>TRBJ2-2|TRBV14
ASSRRKGRGDTGELF
>TRBJ1-2|TRBV6-5
ASSYKVSAGGYGYT
>TRBJ1-2|TRBV10-1
ASSEQGAEVDYGYT
>TRBJ1-1|TRBV5-1
ASSIQGSMNTEAF
>TRBJ1-3|TRBV5-1
ASSATGDSGNTIY
>TRBJ2-1|TRBV4-3
ASSLSGSSGPSSYNEQF
>TRBJ2-7|TRBV28
ASTRGANEQY
>TRBJ1-2|TRBV6-6
ASRTGGTYPNYGYT
>TRBJ2-7|TRBV7-9
ASSGDYEQY
>TRBJ1-2|TRBV5-5
ASSLGSSSNYGYT
>TRBJ2-7|TRBV11-3
ASGPQGYYEQY
>TRBJ2-5|TRBV5-1
ASREGLIQETQY
>TRBJ1-1|TRBV7-9
ASSLGTGLNTEAF
>TRBJ2-2|TRBV18
ASSPRGPQRATGELF
>TRBJ2-3|TRBV7-9
ASTHGGQTDTQY
>TRBJ1-1|TRBV5-1
ASSLGGHDTEAF
>TRBJ2-5|TRBV5-1
ASTPRTSGNQY
>TRBJ1-1|TRBV7-9
ASTQGTVSTEAF
>TRBJ2-7|TRBV7-9
ASSLEGVRANEQY
>TRBJ1-1|TRBV15
ATSNPGRMNTEAF
>TRBJ1-3|TRBV21-1
ASSGVGQGYSGNTIY
>TRBJ2-3|TRBV28
ASSLASGGTDTQY
>TRBJ2-7|TRBV5-1
ASSIGQQTIRTVAYEQY